Below are 27 T cell receptor beta chains sequenced from a single sample in a study of monozygotic twins with inflammatory bowel disease. TCRdb re-called the 5' RACE reads, yielding one record per CDR3 amino acid sequence without DNA. This sample's table reports hundreds of thousands of distinct CDR3 sequences. Material for sequencing was blood. These receptors were collected from a human donor with ulcerative colitis or Crohn's disease, or a healthy co-twin of an affected twin (not recorded which).

This chain connects TRBV7-8 to TRBJ2-7; TCRdb selects TRBD1, and the lack of DNA leaves this call unchecked. Germline V gene data show CDR1 as SGHVS and CDR2 as FQNEAQ. CDR3 length equals 18 residues. Here the CDR3 reads CASSLSMGGDLSSYEQYF.

V is TRBV6-5 and J is TRBJ2-1. CDR3 length: 13 residues. Germline loops: CDR1 MNHEY, CDR2 SVGAGI. CDR3 protein: CASSGLGEDEQFF.

The CDR3 loop is CASSTRTKYAFF. This sequence joins TRBV12-3 or TRBV12-4 and TRBJ1-1; lacking DNA, the TRBD1 call made by TCRdb goes unchecked. This CDR3 contains 12 residues.

This sequence joins TRBV7-9 and TRBJ2-5; absent DNA, TCRdb's TRBD2 call cannot be checked. The CDR3 sequence is 13 residues long. In germline, CDR1 is SEHNR, CDR2 FQNEAQ (reference sequence). Here the CDR3 reads CASSSGLAETQYF.

The V and J genes are TRBV4-1 and TRBJ2-3; no DNA is available, so the TRBD2 call from TCRdb remains unchecked. The CDR3 is made up of 16 amino acids. Per the germline V gene, CDR1 is MGHRA and CDR2 is YSYEKL. This CDR3 is CASSFRLAAPTDTQYF.

The chain carries TRBV20-1 and TRBJ2-7; as DNA is missing, the TRBD2 call by TCRdb cannot be tested. The V gene's germline CDR1 is DFQATT and CDR2 SNEGSKA (reference sequence). The CDR3 length is 13 residues. CDR3 protein: CSASWRATNEQYF.

The chain couples TRBV5-1 to TRBJ1-1. The CDR3 runs 14 residues. Germline V gene lookup returns CDR1 SGHRS and CDR2 YFSETQ. CDR3 amino acids: CASSLQVTNTEAFF.

The chain recombines TRBV29-1 with TRBJ1-6; the TCRdb call, TRBD1, lacks DNA for checking. In germline, CDR1 is SQVTM, CDR2 ANQGSEA. The CDR3 totals 14 residues. CDR3 region: CSVTIDSSNSPLHF.

The chain couples TRBV5-1 to TRBJ2-5; TCRdb gives TRBD1 as the D gene, but with no DNA this cannot be confirmed. CDR3 length: 14 residues. Germline CDR1 reads SGHRS; CDR2 reads YFSETQ. CDR3 region: CASSFLGGKETQYF.

The CDR3 loop reads CASRSPGNVNEKLFF. The J gene is TRBJ1-4, the V gene TRBV5-1; the D gene TCRdb calls, TRBD1, cannot be checked with no DNA. The germline CDR1 and CDR2 sequences are SGHRS and YFSETQ. The CDR3 totals 15 residues.

J is TRBJ2-1 and V is TRBV5-4; TCRdb picks TRBD1, but there is no DNA to check that call. The CDR3 has 16 residues. Germline V CDR1 and CDR2: SGHNT, YYREEE (reference sequence). CDR3 loop: CASSLGGAESYNEQFF.

The chain employs TRBV28 and TRBJ1-5; TCRdb picks TRBD1, but there is no DNA to check that call. CDR1 is MDHEN and CDR2 is SYDVKM in the germline V gene. This CDR3 region has 13 residues. The CDR3 is CASVPLGNQPQHF.

This chain uses TRBV6-1 with TRBJ1-5; TCRdb's D call of TRBD1 is untestable without DNA. Germline-derived CDR1 and CDR2 are MNHNS and SASEGT. This CDR3 region has 15 residues. CDR3 amino acids: CASGGPGTGNQPQHF.

The chain combines TRBV15 with TRBJ1-2; lacking DNA, the TRBD1 call made by TCRdb goes unchecked. The CDR3 spans 12 residues. The germline gives CDR1 LNHNV, CDR2 YYDKDF (reference sequence). CDR3 region: CATSTPPGGYTF.

The V and J genes are TRBV6-6 and TRBJ2-1. The germline V gene encodes CDR1 MNHNY and CDR2 SVGAGI (reference sequence). CDR3 length: 12 residues. This CDR3 is CASSYSKAEQFF.

The chain combines TRBV7-8 with TRBJ1-3; TCRdb returns TRBD1, unconfirmable since there is no DNA. The CDR3 spans 16 residues. Germline CDR1 and CDR2: SGHVS and FQNEAQ. CDR3 protein: CASSSPRDREGNTIYF. The full variable domain, with the rest looked up from reference TRBV7-8 and TRBJ1-3, is GAGVSQSPRYKVAKRGQDVALRCDPISGHVSLFWYQQALGQGPEFLTYFQNEAQLDKSGLPSDRFFAERPEGSVSTLKIQRTQQEDSAVYLCASSSPRDREGNTIYFGEGSWLTVV.

The chain has TRBV19 and TRBJ1-6; no DNA is available, so the TRBD1 call from TCRdb remains unchecked. The CDR3 sequence is 14 residues long. CDR1 and CDR2 (germline): LNHDA, SQIVND (reference sequence). The CDR3: CASSILDRDSPLHF.

V and J are TRBV2 and TRBJ1-1. CDR3 size: 13 residues. Germline values: CDR1 SNHLY, CDR2 FYNNEI. CDR3 sequence reads: CASRKDWNTEAFF.

The chain joins TRBV5-1 to TRBJ1-1; TCRdb's assignment of TRBD1 cannot be checked, as there is no DNA. The CDR3 is made up of 15 amino acids. Germline V lookup: CDR1 SGHRS, CDR2 YFSETQ. CDR3 protein: CASSSSGQGVTEAFF. The full variable domain, its missing parts supplied by reference TRBV5-1 and TRBJ1-1, is KAGVTQTPRYLIKTRGQQVTLSCSPISGHRSVSWYQQTPGQGLQFLFEYFSETQRNKGNFPGRFSGRQFSNSRSEMNVSTLELGDSALYLCASSSSGQGVTEAFFGQGTRLTVV.

This chain links TRBV27 with TRBJ1-1; TCRdb returns TRBD1, unconfirmable since there is no DNA. The CDR3 length is 13 residues. Germline CDR1 is MNHEY and CDR2 is SMNVEV (reference sequence). This CDR3 reads CASSLTRTGRAFF.

The gene calls are TRBV18 and TRBJ2-5; TCRdb's D call of TRBD2 is untestable without DNA. Germline V lookup: CDR1 KGHSH, CDR2 LQKENI. This CDR3 contains 16 residues. This CDR3 is CASSPTLAGGAETQYF. Full variable domain (rest looked up from reference TRBV18 and TRBJ2-5): NAGVMQNPRHLVRRRGQEARLRCSPMKGHSHVYWYRQLPEEGLKFMVYLQKENIIDESGMPKERFSAEFPKEGPSILRIQQVVRGDSAAYFCASSPTLAGGAETQYFGPGTRLLVL.

The chain uses TRBV30 and TRBJ1-6; TCRdb outputs TRBD1, but without DNA this stays unchecked. Germline V CDR1 and CDR2: GTSNPN, SVGIG (reference sequence). The CDR3 contains 13 residues. The chain's CDR3 is CAWRWDNNSPLHF.

The chain employs TRBV20-1 and TRBJ2-7; TCRdb selects TRBD1, and the lack of DNA leaves this call unchecked. The CDR3 consists of 14 residues. Germline loops: CDR1 DFQATT, CDR2 SNEGSKA (reference sequence). CDR3 in amino acids: CSARDPRGQYEQYF.

This chain connects TRBV7-9 to TRBJ2-2. The CDR3 is made up of 12 amino acids. Germline V gene sequence: CDR1 SEHNR, CDR2 FQNEAQ (reference sequence). The CDR3 is CASSSRGGELFF. Filled out from reference TRBV7-9 and TRBJ2-2, the complete variable domain reads DTGVSQNPRHKITKRGQNVTFRCDPISEHNRLYWYRQTLGQGPEFLTYFQNEAQLEKSRLLSDRFSAERPKGSFSTLEIQRTEQGDSAMYLCASSSRGGELFFGEGSRLTVL.

V and J are TRBV4-3 and TRBJ2-7. Per germline, CDR1 LGHNA and CDR2 YSLEER. The CDR3 has 15 residues. The chain's CDR3 is CASSPRTGASYEQYF.

The chain links TRBV15 to TRBJ1-5; TCRdb calls TRBD1, which cannot be checked without DNA. The CDR3 contains 16 residues. Germline CDR1 LNHNV, CDR2 YYDKDF (reference sequence). The CDR3 loop reads CATSRPGTGRNQPQHF.

The rearrangement uses TRBV10-2 and TRBJ1-1; TCRdb designates TRBD1, a call that cannot be tested without DNA. Germline loops: CDR1 WSHSY, CDR2 SAAADI. The length of the CDR3 is 13 residues. CDR3: CASSEGGSTEAFF.